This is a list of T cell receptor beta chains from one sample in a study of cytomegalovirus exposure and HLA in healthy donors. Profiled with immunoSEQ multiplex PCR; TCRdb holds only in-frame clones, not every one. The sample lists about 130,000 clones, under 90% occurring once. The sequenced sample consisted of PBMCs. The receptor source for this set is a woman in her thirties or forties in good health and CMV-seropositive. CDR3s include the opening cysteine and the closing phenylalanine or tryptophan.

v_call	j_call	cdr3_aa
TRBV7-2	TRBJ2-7	CASSLGMASGPSYEQYF
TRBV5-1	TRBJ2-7	CASSLKPGSYEQYF
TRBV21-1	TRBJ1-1	CASSKARGAEAFF
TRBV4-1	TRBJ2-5	CASSQEWGEETQYF
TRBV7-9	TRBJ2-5	CASSSTSGPYQETQYF
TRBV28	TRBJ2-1	CASSPPASGRAVEQFF
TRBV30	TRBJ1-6	CAWSNRGANSPLHF
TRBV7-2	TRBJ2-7	CASSRYSRGNYEQYF
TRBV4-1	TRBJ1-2	CASSQSGTGYGYTF
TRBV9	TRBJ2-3	CASRGESGAVTDTQYF
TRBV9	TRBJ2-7	CASSVGSGGAYEQYF
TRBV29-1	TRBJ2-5	CSVIAGGLDETQYF
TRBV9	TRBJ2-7	CASSIGQGPYEQYF
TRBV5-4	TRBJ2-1	CASSLGGLIYNEQFF
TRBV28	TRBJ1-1	CASSSRQGGGTEAFF
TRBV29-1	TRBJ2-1	CSVEVEVYEQFF
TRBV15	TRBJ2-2	CATRPGQANTGELFF
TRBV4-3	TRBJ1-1	CASSNTGGALAEAFF
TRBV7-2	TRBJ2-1	CASSTSLAGAYNEQFF
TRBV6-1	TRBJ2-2	CASSEVTGGHGELFF
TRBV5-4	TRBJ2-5	CASSSRTSGSVETQYF
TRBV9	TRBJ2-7	CASSEEGDRYYEQYF
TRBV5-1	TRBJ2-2	CASSLGGLNTGELFF
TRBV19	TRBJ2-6	CASSTQTGGSGANVLTF
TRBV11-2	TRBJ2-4	CASSSRTGGAKNIQYF
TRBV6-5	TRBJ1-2	CASSYSLEQPYGYTF
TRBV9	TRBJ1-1	CASSVEGVNTEAFF
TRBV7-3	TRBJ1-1	CASSLGGFEVIRAEAFF
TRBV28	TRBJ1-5	CASSKQGFDQPQHF
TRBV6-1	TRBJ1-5	CASSESRGQPQHF
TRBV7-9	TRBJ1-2	CASSSWQDYGYTF
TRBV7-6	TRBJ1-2	CASSPTGNYGYTF
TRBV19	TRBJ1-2	CASSMNSGGLANYGYTF
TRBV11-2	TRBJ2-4	CASSLRWQGASKNIQYF
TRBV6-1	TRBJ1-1	CASSQDRGDTEAFF
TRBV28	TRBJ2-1	CASSLDFAGGLAGVSHEQFF
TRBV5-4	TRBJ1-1	CASSWANTEAFF
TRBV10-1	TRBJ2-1	CASSEYGNRGHNEQFF
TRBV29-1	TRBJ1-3	CSASASLDPGNTIYF